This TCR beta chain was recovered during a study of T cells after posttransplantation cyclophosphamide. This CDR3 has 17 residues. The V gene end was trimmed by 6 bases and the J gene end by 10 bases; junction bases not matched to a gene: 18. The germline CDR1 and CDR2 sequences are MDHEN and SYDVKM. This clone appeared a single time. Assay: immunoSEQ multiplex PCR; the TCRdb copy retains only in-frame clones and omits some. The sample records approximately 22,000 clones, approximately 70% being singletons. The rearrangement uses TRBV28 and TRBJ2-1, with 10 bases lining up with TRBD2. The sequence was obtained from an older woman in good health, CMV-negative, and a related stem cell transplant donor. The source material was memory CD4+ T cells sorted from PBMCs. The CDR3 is CASSKTALAGSIREQFF. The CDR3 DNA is TGTGCCAGCAGCAAGACCGCACTAGCGGGATCGATTAGGGAGCAGTTCTTC.